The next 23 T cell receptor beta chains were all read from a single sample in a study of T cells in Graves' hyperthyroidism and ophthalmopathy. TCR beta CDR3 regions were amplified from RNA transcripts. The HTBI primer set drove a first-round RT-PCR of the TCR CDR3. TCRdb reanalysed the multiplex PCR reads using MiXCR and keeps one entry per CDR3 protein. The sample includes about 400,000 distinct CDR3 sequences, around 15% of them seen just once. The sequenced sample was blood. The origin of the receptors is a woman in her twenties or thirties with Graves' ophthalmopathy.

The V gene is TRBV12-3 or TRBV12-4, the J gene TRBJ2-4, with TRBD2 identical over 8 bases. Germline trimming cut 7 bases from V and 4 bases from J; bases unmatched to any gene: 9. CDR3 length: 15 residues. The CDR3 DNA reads TGTGCCAGCAATTCCGGGGGGGCAGTAAAAAACATTCAGTACTTC. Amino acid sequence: CASNSGGAVKNIQYF.

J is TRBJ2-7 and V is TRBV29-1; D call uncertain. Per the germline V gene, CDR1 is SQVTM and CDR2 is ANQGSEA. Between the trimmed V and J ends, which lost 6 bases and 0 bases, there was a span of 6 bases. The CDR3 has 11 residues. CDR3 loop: CSVSYSYEQYF. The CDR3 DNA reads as TGCAGCGTAAGTTACTCCTACGAGCAGTACTTC.

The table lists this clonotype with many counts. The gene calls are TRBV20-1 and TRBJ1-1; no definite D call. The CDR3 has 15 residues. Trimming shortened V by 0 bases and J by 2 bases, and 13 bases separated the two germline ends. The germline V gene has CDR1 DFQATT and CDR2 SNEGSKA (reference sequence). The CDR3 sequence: CSARDSLVLNTEAFF. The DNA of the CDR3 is TGCAGTGCTAGAGATAGTTTGGTTCTTAACACTGAAGCTTTCTTT.

The CDR3 coding sequence is TGTGCCAGCAGTTCGGGGGGGACCAGGACAGATACGCAGTATTTT. It translates to CASSSGGTRTDTQYF. The rearrangement links TRBV28 to TRBJ2-3, with 8 bases that match TRBD2. Germline values: CDR1 MDHEN, CDR2 SYDVKM. The CDR3 runs 15 residues. V lost 4 bases, J lost 3 bases, and 6 bases stayed unmatched.

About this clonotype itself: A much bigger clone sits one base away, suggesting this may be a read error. CDR3 protein: CASSFHALSYGYTF. Here the CDR3 DNA reads TGTGCCAGCAGCTTTCACGCTTTAAGTTATGGCTACACCTTC. The V call is TRBV11-2, the J call TRBJ1-2; unclear D gene. Trimming cost V 3 bases and J 5 bases, with 13 bases left between them. The CDR3 runs 14 residues. Germline V gene lookup returns CDR1 SGHAT and CDR2 FQNNGV. Full variable domain (remainder filled in from reference TRBV11-2 and TRBJ1-2): EAGVAQSPRYKIIEKRQSVAFWCNPISGHATLYWYQQILGQGPKLLIQFQNNGVVDDSQLPKDRFSAERLKGVDSTLKIQPAKLEDSAVYLCASSFHALSYGYTFGSGTRLTVV.

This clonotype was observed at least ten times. The CDR3 here is CASVGRSERPQHF. CDR3 DNA sequence: TGTGCCAGCGTAGGTCGATCAGAACGGCCCCAGCATTTT. J is TRBJ1-5 and V is TRBV2, with unresolved D. CDR1 and CDR2 from the germline V gene are SNHLY and FYNNEI. The CDR3 spans 13 residues. The V gene lost 8 bases and the J gene lost 9 bases, with 17 bases spanning the gap.

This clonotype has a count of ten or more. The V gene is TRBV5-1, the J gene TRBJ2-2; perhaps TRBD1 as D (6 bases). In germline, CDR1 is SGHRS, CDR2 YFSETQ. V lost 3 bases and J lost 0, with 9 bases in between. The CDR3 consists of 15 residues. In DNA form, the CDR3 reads TGCGCCAGCAGCTGGGGGCGGACGAACACCGGGGAGCTGTTTTTT. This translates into CASSWGRTNTGELFF.

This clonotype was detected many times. The CDR3 DNA follows: TGTGCCAGCAGCACAGCGGGGGGCTACAATGAGCAGTTCTTC. Amino acids: CASSTAGGYNEQFF. The rearrangement uses TRBV7-2 and TRBJ2-1; 9 nucleotides align to TRBD2. The J segment lost 3 bases and the V segment lost 5 bases, leaving 2 bases of the junction unmatched. Germline CDR1 is SGHTA and CDR2 is FQGNSA. CDR3 length equals 14 residues.

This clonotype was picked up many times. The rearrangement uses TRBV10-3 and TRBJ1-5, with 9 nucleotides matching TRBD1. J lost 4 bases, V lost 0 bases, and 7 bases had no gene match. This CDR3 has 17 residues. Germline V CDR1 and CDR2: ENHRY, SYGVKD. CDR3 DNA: TGTGCCATCAGTGAGTCGGGGGGACAGGGAATTAATCAGCCCCAGCATTTT. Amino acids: CAISESGGQGINQPQHF.

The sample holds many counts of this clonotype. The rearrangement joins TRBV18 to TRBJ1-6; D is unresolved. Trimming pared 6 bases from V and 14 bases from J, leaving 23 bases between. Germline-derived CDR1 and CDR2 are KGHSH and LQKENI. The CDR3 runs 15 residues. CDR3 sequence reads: CASSPKSGGSSTLHF. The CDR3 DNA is TGTGCCAGCTCCCCGAAATCAGGAGGGTCCTCCACCCTCCACTTT.

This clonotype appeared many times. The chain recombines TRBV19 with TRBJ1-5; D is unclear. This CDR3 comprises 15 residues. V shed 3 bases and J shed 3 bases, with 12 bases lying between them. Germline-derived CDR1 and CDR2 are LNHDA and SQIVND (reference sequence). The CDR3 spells CASSIWMADNQPQHF. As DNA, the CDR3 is TGTGCCAGTAGTATTTGGATGGCAGACAATCAGCCCCAGCATTTT.

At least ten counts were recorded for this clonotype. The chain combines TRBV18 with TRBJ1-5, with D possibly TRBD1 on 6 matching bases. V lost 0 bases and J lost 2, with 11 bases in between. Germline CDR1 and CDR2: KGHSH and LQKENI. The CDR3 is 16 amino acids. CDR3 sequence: CASSPPGGHGNQPQHF. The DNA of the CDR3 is TGTGCCAGCTCACCACCGGGGGGGCATGGCAATCAGCCCCAGCATTTT.

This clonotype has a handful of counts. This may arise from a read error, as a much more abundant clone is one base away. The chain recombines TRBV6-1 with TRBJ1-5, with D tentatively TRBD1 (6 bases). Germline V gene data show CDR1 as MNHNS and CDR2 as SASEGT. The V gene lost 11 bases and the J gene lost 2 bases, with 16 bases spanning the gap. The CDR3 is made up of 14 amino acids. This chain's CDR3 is CAAQTGMGNQPQHF. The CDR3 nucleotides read TGTGCCGCCCAAACAGGGATGGGCAATCAGCCCCAGCATTTT.

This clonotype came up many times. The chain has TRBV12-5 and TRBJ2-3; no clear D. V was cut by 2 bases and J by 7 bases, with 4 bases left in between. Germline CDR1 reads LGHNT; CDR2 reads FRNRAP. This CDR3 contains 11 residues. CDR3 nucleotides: TGTGCTAGTGGTTTGTTACATACGCAGTATTTT. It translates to CASGLLHTQYF. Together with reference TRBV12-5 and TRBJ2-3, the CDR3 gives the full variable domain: DARVTQTPRHKVTEMGQEVTMRCQPILGHNTVFWYRQTMMQGLELLAYFRNRAPLDDSGMPKDRFSAEMPDATLATLKIQPSEPRDSAVYFCASGLLHTQYFGPGTRLTVL.

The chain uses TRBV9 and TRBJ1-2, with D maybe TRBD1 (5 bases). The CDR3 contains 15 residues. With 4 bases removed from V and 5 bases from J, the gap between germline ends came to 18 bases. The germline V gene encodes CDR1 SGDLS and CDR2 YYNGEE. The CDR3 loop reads CASSYGVGGFYGYTF. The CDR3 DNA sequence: TGTGCCAGCAGCTACGGAGTTGGGGGGTTTTATGGCTACACCTTC.

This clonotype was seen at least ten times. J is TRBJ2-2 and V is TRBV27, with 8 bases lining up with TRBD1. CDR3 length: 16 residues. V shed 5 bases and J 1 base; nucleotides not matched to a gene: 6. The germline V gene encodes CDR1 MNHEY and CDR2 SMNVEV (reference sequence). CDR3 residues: CASSIQDRVNTGELFF. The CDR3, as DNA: TGTGCCAGCAGTATACAGGACAGGGTGAACACCGGGGAGCTGTTTTTT.

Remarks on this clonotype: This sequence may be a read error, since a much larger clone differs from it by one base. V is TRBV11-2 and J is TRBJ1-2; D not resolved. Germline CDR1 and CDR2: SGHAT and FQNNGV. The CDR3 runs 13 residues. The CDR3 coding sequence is TGTTCCAGCAGCCAAGCGCGAGGTTCTGGCTACACCTTC. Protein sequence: CSSSQARGSGYTF.

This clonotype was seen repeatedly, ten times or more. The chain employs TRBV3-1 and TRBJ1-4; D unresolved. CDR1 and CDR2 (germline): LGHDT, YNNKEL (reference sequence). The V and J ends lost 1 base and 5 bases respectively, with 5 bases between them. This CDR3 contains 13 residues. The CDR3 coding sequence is TGTGCCAGCAGCCAAGGCTCGAATGAAAAACTGTTTTTT. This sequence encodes CASSQGSNEKLFF. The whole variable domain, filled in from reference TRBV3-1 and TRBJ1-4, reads DTAVSQTPKYLVTQMGNDKSIKCEQNLGHDTMYWYKQDSKKFLKIMFSYNNKELIINETVPNRFSPKSPDKAHLNLHINSLELGDSAVYFCASSQGSNEKLFFGSGTQLSVL.

CDR3 DNA: TGTGCCAGCAGCTCCCCGACTAGCGGGGGGGTGAACACCGGGGAGCTGTTTTTT. This codes for CASSSPTSGGVNTGELFF. The genes are TRBV7-9 and TRBJ2-2; 14 bases match TRBD2. Germline lookup yields CDR1 SEHNR and CDR2 FQNEAQ (reference sequence). Losses at the gene ends were 4 bases for V and 1 base for J; bases not matched to a gene: 5. This CDR3 region has 18 residues.

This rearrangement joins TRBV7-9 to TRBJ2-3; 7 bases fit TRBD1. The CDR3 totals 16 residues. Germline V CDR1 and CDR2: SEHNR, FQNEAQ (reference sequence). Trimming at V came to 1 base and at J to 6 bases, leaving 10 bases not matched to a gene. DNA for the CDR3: TGTGCCAGCAGCTTAGGACAGGGAATAATCGAGGATACGCAGTATTTT. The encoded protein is CASSLGQGIIEDTQYF.

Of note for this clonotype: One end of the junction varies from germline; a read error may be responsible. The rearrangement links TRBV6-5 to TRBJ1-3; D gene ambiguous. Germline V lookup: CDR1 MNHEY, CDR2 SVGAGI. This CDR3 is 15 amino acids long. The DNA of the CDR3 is TGTTCCAGCAGTTACAAGGCCCTCTCTGGAAACACCATATATTTT. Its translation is CSSSYKALSGNTIYF.

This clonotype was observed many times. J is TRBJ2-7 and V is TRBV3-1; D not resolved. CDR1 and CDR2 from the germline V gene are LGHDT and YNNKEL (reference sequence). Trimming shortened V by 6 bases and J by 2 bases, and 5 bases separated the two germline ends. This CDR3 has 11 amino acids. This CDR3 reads CASRQTYEQYF. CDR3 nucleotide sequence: TGTGCCAGCAGACAAACCTACGAGCAGTACTTC.

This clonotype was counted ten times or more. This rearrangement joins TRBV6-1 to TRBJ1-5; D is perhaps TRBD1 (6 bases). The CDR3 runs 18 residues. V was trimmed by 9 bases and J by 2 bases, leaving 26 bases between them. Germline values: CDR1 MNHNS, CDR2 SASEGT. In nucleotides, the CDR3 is TGTGCCAGTGATCCCCTGCTTGGACAGCCCAATGGCAATCAGCCCCAGCATTTT. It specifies CASDPLLGQPNGNQPQHF.